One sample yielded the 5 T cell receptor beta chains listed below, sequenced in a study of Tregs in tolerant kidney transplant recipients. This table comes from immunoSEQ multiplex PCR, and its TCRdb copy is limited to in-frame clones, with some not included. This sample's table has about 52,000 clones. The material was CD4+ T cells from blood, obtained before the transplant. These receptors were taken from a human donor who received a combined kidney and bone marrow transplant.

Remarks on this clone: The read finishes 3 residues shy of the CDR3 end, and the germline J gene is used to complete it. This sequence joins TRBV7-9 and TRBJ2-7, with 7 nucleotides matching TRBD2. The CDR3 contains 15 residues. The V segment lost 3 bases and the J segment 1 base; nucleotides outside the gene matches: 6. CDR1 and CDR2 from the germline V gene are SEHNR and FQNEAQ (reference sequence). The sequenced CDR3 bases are TGTGCCAGCAGCTTGTCCCCTAGCGGTTCCTACGAG. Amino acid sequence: CASSLSPSGSYE. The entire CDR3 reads CASSLSPSGSYEQYF.

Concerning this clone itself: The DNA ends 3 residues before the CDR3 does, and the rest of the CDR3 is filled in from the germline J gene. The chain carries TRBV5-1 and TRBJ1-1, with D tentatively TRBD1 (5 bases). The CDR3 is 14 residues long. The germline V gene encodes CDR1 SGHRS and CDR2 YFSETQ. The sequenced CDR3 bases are TGCGCCAGCAGCTGGGGATCCGGAGGGGAAGAA. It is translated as CASSWGSGGEE. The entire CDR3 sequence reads CASSWGSGGEEAFF.

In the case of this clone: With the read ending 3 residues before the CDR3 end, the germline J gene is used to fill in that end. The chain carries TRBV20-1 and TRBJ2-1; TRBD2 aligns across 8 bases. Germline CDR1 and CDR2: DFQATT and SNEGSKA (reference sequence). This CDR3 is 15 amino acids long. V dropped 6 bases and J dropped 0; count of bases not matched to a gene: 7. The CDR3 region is CSAESGTSSYNEQFF. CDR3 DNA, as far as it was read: TGCAGTGCAGAAAGTGGGACTAGCTCCTACAATGAG.

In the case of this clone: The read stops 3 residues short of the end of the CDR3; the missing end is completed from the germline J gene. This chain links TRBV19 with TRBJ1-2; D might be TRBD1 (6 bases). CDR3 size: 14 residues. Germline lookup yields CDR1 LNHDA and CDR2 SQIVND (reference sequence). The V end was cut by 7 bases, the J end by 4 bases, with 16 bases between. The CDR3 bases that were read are TGTGCCAGTACCAAGGGGGGGTATGGCTATGGC. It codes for CASTKGGYGYG. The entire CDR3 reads CASTKGGYGYGYTF. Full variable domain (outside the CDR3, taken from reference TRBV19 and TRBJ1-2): DGGITQSPKYLFRKEGQNVTLSCEQNLNHDAMYWYRQDPGQGLRLIYYSQIVNDFQKGDIAEGYSVSREKKESFPLTVTSAQKNPTAFYLCASTKGGYGYGYTFGSGTRLTVV.

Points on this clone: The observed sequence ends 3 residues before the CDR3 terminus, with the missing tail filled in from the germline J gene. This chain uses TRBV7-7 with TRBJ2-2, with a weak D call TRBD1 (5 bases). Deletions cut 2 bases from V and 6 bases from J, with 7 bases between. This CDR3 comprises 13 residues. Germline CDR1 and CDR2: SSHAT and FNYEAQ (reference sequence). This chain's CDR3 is CASSLQGSGELFF. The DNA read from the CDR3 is TGTGCCAGCAGCTTACAGGGCTCCGGGGAG.